A single T cell receptor (beta chain) is shown here with its context. In the original workflow: The assay estimated nucleated cells by amplifying reference gene primers. Using immunoSEQ multiplex PCR, the repertoire was profiled, and TCRdb retains in-frame clones only, with some absent. D and trimming come from the DNA, and the V and J calls and clone size come from that table. In the table there are some 300,000 clones, roughly 88% of which are singletons. The data were taken from a study of blood T cell repertoires in COVID-19. The overall study: There were acute and convalescent COVID-19 samples, and they came from the United States, Italy and Spain. Nucleic acid was either cDNA or gDNA, and it came from T cells, B-cell-depleted T cells, or PBMCs.

The V and J ends lost 2 bases and 2 bases, in that order; junction bases with no gene match: 7. The CDR3 extends over 17 amino acids. Germline V gives CDR1 KGHDR, CDR2 SFDVKD. The chain is built from TRBV24-1 and TRBJ2-5; 10 nucleotides line up with TRBD2. The sample comprised peripheral blood. The sequence was obtained from a young woman who had recovered from COVID-19. The CDR3 here is CATSDYTSGVIQETQYF. In DNA, the CDR3 is TGTGCCACCAGTGATTACACTAGCGGGGTTATACAAGAGACCCAGTACTTC.